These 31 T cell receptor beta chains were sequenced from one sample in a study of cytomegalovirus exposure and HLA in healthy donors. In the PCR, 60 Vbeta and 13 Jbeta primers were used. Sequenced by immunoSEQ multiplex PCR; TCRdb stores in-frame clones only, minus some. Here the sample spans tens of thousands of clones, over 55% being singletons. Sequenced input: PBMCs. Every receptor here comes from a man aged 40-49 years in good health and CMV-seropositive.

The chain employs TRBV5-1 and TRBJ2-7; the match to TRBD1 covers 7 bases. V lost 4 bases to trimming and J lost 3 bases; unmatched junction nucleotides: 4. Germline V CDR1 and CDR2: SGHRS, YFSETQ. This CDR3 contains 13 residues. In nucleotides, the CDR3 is TGCGCCAGCAGCCTAGACAGGGACTACGAGCAGTACTTC. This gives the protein CASSLDRDYEQYF.

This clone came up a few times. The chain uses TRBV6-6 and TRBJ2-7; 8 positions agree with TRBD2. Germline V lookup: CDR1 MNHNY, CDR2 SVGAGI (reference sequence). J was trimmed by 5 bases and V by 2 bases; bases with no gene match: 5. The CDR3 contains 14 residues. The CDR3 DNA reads TGTGCCAGCAGTTACGGGAGAGCGGGAGACGAGCAGTACTTC. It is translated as CASSYGRAGDEQYF.

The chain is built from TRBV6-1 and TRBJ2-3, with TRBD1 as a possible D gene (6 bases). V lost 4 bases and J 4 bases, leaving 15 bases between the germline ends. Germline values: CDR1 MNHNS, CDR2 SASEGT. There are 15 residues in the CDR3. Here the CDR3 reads CASSGSRGSSDTQYF. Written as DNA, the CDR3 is TGTGCCAGCAGTGGCAGTAGGGGGTCTTCAGATACGCAGTATTTT.

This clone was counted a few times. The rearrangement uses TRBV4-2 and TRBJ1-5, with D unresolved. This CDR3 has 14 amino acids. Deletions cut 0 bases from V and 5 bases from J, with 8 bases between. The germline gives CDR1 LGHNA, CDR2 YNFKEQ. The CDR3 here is CASSQESSDQPQHF. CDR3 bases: TGTGCCAGCAGCCAAGAGTCCAGCGATCAGCCCCAGCATTTT.

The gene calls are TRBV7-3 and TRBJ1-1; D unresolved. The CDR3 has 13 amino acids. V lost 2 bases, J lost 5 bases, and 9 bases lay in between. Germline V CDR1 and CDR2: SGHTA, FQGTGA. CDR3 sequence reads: CASSLESETEAFF. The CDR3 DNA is TGTGCCAGCAGCTTAGAAAGCGAGACTGAAGCTTTCTTT.

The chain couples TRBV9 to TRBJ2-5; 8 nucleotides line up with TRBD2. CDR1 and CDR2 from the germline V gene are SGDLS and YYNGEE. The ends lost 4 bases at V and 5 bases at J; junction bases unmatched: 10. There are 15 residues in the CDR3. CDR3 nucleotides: TGTGCCAGCAGCCAGGAGCGGGGGACGCGGGAGACCCAGTACTTC. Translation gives CASSQERGTRETQYF. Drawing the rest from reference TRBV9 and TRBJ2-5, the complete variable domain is DSGVTQTPKHLITATGQRVTLRCSPRSGDLSVYWYQQSLDQGLQFLIQYYNGEERAKGNILERFSAQQFPDLHSELNLSSLELGDSALYFCASSQERGTRETQYFGPGTRLLVL.

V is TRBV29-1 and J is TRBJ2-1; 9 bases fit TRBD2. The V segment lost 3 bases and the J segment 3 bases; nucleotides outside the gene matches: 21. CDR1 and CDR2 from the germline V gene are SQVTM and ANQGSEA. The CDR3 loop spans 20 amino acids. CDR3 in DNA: TGCAGCGTTGAGTTCGGATTAGCGGGGGCCACCGGAAGAAGCTACAATGAGCAGTTCTTC. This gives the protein CSVEFGLAGATGRSYNEQFF.

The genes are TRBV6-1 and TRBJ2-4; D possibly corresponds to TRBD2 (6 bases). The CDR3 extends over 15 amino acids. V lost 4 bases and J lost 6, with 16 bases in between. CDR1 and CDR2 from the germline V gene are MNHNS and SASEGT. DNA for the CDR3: TGTGCCAGCAGTGGGCCGTTAATGGGGGGAAACATTCAGTACTTC. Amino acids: CASSGPLMGGNIQYF.

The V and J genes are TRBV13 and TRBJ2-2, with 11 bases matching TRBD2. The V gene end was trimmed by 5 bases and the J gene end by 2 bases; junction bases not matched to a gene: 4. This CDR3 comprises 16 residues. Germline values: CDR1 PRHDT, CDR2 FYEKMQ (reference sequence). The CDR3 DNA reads TGTGCCAGCAGCCACGGGACTAGCGGAAACACCGGGGAGCTGTTTTTT. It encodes CASSHGTSGNTGELFF. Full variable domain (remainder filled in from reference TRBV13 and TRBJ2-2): AAGVIQSPRHLIKEKRETATLKCYPIPRHDTVYWYQQGPGQDPQFLISFYEKMQSDKGSIPDRFSAQQFSDYHSELNMSSLELGDSALYFCASSHGTSGNTGELFFGEGSRLTVL.

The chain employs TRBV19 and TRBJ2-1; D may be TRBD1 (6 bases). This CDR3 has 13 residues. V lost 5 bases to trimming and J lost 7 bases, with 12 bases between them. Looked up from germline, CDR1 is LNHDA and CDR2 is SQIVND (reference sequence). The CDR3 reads CASSSVQGNEQFF. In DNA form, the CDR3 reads TGTGCCAGTAGTTCCGTACAGGGTAATGAGCAGTTCTTC.

The CDR3 region is CASSLAVGRYNEQFF. For the CDR3, the DNA is TGTGCCAGCAGCTTAGCCGTTGGCCGCTACAATGAGCAGTTCTTC. This sequence joins TRBV13 and TRBJ2-1; D gene ambiguous. The CDR3 is 15 amino acids. V was pared by 1 base and J by 3 bases, with 10 bases between. Germline values: CDR1 PRHDT, CDR2 FYEKMQ (reference sequence).

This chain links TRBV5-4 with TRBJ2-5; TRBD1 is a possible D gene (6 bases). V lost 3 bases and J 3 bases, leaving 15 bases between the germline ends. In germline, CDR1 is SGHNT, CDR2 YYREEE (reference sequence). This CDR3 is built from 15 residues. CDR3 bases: TGTGCCAGCAGCTCGGACAGAGGGTCGGAAGAGACCCAGTACTTC. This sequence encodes CASSSDRGSEETQYF.

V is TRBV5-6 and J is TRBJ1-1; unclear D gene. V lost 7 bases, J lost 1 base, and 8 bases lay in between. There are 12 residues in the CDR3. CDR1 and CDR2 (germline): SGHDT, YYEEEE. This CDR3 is CASQAGNTEAFF. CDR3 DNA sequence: TGTGCCAGCCAAGCGGGGAACACTGAAGCTTTCTTT.

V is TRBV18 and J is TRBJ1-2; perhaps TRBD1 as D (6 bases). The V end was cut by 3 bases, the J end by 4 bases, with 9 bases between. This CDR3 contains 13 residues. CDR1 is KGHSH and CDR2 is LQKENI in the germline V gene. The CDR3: CASSPGQPYGYTF. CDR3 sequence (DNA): TGTGCCAGCTCACCTGGACAGCCCTATGGCTACACCTTC.

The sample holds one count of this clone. Here the CDR3 reads CASTPFPGGNTEAFF. CDR3 DNA: TGTGCCAGCACCCCGTTCCCGGGTGGGAACACTGAAGCTTTCTTT. This rearrangement joins TRBV5-6 to TRBJ1-1; D gene uncertain. CDR3 size: 15 residues. Trimming cost V 6 bases and J 1 base, with 16 bases left between them. Looked up from germline, CDR1 is SGHDT and CDR2 is YYEEEE.

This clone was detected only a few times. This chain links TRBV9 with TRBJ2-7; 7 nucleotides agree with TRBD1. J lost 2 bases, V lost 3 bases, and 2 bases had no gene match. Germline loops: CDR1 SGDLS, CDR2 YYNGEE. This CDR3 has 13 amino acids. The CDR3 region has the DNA TGTGCCAGCAGCGCTCAGGGGGCCTACGAGCAGTACTTC. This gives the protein CASSAQGAYEQYF.

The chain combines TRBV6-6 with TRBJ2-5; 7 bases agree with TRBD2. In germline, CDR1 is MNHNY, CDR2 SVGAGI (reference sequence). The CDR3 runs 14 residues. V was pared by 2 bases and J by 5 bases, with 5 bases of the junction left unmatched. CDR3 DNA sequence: TGTGCCAGCAGTTACAGCGGGGAGTCGGAGACCCAGTACTTC. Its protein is CASSYSGESETQYF.

This chain's CDR3 is CASSFREDQPQHF. For the CDR3, the DNA is TGTGCCAGCAGTTTCCGCGAAGATCAGCCCCAGCATTTT. The rearrangement links TRBV27 to TRBJ1-5; D ambiguous. This CDR3 is built from 13 residues. CDR1 is MNHEY and CDR2 is SMNVEV in the germline V gene (reference sequence). Trimming removed 3 bases at V and 5 bases at J, with 8 bases between.

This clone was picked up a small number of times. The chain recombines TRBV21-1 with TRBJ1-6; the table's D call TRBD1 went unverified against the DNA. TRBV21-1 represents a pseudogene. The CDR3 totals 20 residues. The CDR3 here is CASSPVRWGPRKGHNSPLHF. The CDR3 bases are TGTGCCAGCAGCCCTGTTCGGTGGGGGCCCCGAAAAGGACATAATTCACCCCTCCACTTT.

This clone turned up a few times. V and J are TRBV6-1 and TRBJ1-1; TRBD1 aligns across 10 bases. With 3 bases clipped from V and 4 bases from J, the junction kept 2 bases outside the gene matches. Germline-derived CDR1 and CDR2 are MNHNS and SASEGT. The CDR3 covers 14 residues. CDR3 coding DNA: TGTGCCAGCAGTGAGACAGGGGGCATCACTGAAGCTTTCTTT. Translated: CASSETGGITEAFF.

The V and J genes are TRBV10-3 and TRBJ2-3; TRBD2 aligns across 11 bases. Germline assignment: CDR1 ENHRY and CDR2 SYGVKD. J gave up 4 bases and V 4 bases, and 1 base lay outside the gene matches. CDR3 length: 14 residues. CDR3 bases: TGTGCCATCAGTGTTAGCGGGGGGGCAGATACGCAGTATTTT. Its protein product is CAISVSGGADTQYF.

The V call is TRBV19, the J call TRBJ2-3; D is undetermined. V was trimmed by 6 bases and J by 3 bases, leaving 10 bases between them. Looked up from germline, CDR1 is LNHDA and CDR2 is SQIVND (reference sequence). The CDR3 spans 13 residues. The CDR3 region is CASRFSSTDTQYF. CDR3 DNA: TGTGCCAGTAGATTTTCGAGTACAGATACGCAGTATTTT.

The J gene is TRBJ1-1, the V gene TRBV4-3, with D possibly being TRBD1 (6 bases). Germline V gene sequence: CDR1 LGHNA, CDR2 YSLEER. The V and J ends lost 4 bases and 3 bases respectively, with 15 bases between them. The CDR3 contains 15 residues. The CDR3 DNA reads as TGCGCCAGCAGCCCTAACAGGGTCGGGGACACTGAAGCTTTCTTT. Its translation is CASSPNRVGDTEAFF.

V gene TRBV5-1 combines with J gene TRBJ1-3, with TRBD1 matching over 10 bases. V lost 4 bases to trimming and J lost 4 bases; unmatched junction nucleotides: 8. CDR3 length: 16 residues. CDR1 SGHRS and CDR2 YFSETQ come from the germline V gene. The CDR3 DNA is TGCGCCAGCAGCCCCGGGACAGGGGATGCAGGAAACACCATATATTTT. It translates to CASSPGTGDAGNTIYF.

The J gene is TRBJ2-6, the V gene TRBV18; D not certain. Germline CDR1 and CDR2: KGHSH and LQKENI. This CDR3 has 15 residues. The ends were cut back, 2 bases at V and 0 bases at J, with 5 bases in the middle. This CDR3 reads CASSPDISGANVLTF. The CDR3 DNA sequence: TGTGCCAGCTCACCAGACATCTCTGGGGCCAACGTCCTGACTTTC.

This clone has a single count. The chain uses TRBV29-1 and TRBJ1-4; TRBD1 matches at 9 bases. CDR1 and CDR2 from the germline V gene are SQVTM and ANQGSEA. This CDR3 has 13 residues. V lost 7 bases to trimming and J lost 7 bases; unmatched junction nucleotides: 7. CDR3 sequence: CSAGTGSGEKLFF. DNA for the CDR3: TGCAGCGCCGGGACAGGGAGTGGTGAAAAACTGTTTTTT. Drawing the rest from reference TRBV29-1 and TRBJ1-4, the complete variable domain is SAVISQKPSRDICQRGTSLTIQCQVDSQVTMMFWYRQQPGQSLTLIATANQGSEATYESGFVIDKFPISRPNLTFSTLTVSNMSPEDSSIYLCSAGTGSGEKLFFGSGTQLSVL.

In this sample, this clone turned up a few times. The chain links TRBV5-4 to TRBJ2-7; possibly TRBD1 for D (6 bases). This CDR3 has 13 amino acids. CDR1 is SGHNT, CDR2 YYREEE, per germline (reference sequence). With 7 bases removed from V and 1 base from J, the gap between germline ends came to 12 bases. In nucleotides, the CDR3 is TGTGCCAGCGCCTCGGACAGATCCTACGAGCAGTACTTC. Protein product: CASASDRSYEQYF.

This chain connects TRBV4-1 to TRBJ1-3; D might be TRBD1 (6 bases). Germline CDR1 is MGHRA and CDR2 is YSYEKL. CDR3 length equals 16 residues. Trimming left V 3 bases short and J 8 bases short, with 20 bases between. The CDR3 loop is CASSHDIPGEGDTIYF. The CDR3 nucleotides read TGCGCCAGCAGCCACGATATTCCCGGAGAGGGGGACACCATATATTTT.

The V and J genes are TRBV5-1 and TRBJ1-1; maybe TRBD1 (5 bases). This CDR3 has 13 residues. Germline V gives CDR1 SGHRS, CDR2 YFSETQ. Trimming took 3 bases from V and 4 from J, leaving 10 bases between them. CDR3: CASSWRGGTEAFF. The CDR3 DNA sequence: TGCGCCAGCAGCTGGCGGGGGGGCACTGAAGCTTTCTTT.

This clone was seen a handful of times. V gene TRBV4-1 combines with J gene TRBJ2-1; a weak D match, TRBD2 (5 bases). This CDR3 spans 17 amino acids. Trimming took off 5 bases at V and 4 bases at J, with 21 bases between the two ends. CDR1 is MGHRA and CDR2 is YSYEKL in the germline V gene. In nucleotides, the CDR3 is TGCGCCAGCAGCACAAGGGATGCGGGTGTCATTTACAATGAGCAGTTCTTC. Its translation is CASSTRDAGVIYNEQFF.

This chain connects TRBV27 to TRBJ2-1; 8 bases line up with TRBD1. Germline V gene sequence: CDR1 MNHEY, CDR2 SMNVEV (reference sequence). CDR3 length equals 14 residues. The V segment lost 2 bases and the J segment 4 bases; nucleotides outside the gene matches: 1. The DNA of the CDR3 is TGTGCCAGCAGTTTACAGGGGGCGTACAATGAGCAGTTCTTC. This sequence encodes CASSLQGAYNEQFF.